This T cell receptor beta chain came from a study of blood T cell repertoires in COVID-19. At the level of the study: Sources were T cells, B-cell-depleted T cells, or PBMCs; the material itself was cDNA or gDNA.

In the original processing: By means of reference gene primer amplification, nucleated cell counts were estimated. TCRdb's table, derived via immunoSEQ multiplex PCR, lists solely in-frame clones and lacks some. V and J calls and clone size are as listed in that table; D and trimming were resolved from the DNA. The repertoire holds almost 300,000 clones, with approximately 86% as singletons. The CDR3 has 15 residues. The V and J ends lost 4 bases and 5 bases, in that order; junction bases with no gene match: 9. The germline gives CDR1 KGHSH, CDR2 LQKENI. This clonotype originated in a man in his 70s with acute or convalescent COVID-19. This chain joins TRBV18 and TRBJ2-7; the match to TRBD1 covers 9 bases. Sequencing was performed on peripheral blood. The CDR3 loop reads CASSRPGTGRDEQYF. The CDR3 nucleotides read TGTGCCAGCTCACGCCCCGGGACAGGGAGGGACGAGCAGTACTTC.